These 13 T cell receptor beta chains originate from one sample sequenced in a study of shared clonotypes between healthy human individuals. Assay used: immunoSEQ multiplex PCR; TCRdb lists only in-frame clones, some missing. Of under 350,000 clones listed, more than 75% are singletons. Source material: memory CD8+ T cells sorted from blood. Subset defined: CD45RO+ cells pooled with CCR7-negative TemRA cells. These receptors were collected from a man aged 18 to 30 in good health.

The rearrangement uses TRBV11-2 and TRBJ2-1; D call uncertain. This CDR3 region has 12 residues. CDR1 and CDR2 from the germline V gene are SGHAT and FQNNGV. V was trimmed by 4 bases and J by 13 bases, leaving 14 bases between them. DNA of the CDR3: TGTGCCAGCAGCTCGATCGACTTCGTACAGTTCTTC. As protein: CASSSIDFVQFF.

V is TRBV5-1 and J is TRBJ1-6; 8 bases are a match to TRBD1. J gave up 10 bases and V 4 bases, and 7 bases lay outside the gene matches. Per the germline V gene, CDR1 is SGHRS and CDR2 is YFSETQ. CDR3 length equals 14 residues. The CDR3 nucleotides are TGCGCCAGCAGCCTGACAGGGGTTAGGTCACCCCTCCACTTT. Residues: CASSLTGVRSPLHF.

V gene TRBV4-3 combines with J gene TRBJ2-7; a weak D match, TRBD1 (5 bases). The germline gives CDR1 LGHNA, CDR2 YSLEER. The CDR3 totals 16 residues. Trimming cost V 0 bases and J 3 bases, with 15 bases left between them. CDR3 residues: CASSQDLRAGDYEQYF. The CDR3, as DNA: TGCGCCAGCAGCCAAGATCTCAGGGCCGGTGACTACGAGCAGTACTTC.

On this clone: This sequence may be a read error, since a much larger clone differs from it by one base. The genes are TRBV29-1 and TRBJ2-7; the D is unclear. CDR3 length: 10 amino acids. V lost 4 bases to trimming and J lost 4 bases, with 5 bases between them. Germline CDR1 and CDR2: SQVTM and ANQGSEA. The CDR3 loop reads CSVVHYEQYF. The DNA of the CDR3 is TGCAGCGTTGTCCATTACGAGCAGTACTTC.

J is TRBJ1-2 and V is TRBV9; the D is unclear. The CDR3 runs to 14 residues. Trimming stripped 0 bases from V and 2 bases from J, with 8 bases between. Germline CDR1 SGDLS, CDR2 YYNGEE. The CDR3 loop is CASSVATGNYGYTF. DNA of the CDR3: TGTGCCAGCAGCGTAGCTACGGGGAACTATGGCTACACCTTC.

The chain couples TRBV11-3 to TRBJ2-2; tentatively, D is TRBD1 (6 bases). This CDR3 has 15 residues. V dropped 5 bases and J dropped 7 bases, with 17 bases sitting between them. Germline-derived CDR1 and CDR2 are SGHNT and YENEEA. Here the CDR3 DNA reads TGTGCCAGCAGCAACTACAGGGTCGGGGACGGGGAGCTGTTTTTT. This gives the protein CASSNYRVGDGELFF.

The CDR3: CASSLGHYGYTF. The CDR3 DNA reads as TGTGCCAGCAGCTTGGGACACTATGGCTACACCTTC. The chain is built from TRBV5-5 and TRBJ1-2; D is ambiguous. V was shortened by 0 bases and J by 3 bases, with 3 bases between the two germline ends. Per the germline V gene, CDR1 is SGHKS and CDR2 is YYEKEE (reference sequence). CDR3 length: 12 amino acids.

Here the CDR3 DNA reads TGTGCCAGTACCCCGGGACAGGGTGGTTCACCCCTCCACTTT. This encodes CASTPGQGGSPLHF. The chain joins TRBV19 to TRBJ1-6; 9 bases agree with TRBD1. The V gene end was trimmed by 7 bases and the J gene end by 9 bases; junction bases not matched to a gene: 7. CDR3 size: 14 residues. CDR1 LNHDA and CDR2 SQIVND come from the germline V gene (reference sequence).

The genes are TRBV28 and TRBJ2-3; D remains unclear. V was cut by 2 bases and J by 1 base, with 10 bases left in between. CDR1 MDHEN and CDR2 SYDVKM come from the germline V gene. The length of the CDR3 is 15 residues. The CDR3: CASSLVQMGTDTQYF. In DNA, the CDR3 is TGTGCCAGCAGTTTAGTACAGATGGGCACAGATACGCAGTATTTT. The whole variable domain, filled in from reference TRBV28 and TRBJ2-3, reads DVKVTQSSRYLVKRTGEKVFLECVQDMDHENMFWYRQDPGLGLRLIYFSYDVKMKEKGDIPEGYSVSREKKERFSLILESASTNQTSMYLCASSLVQMGTDTQYFGPGTRLTVL.

The rearrangement joins TRBV7-8 to TRBJ2-3; D might be TRBD1 or TRBD2, each matching 5 bases. The CDR3 is 14 amino acids. V lost 1 base to trimming and J lost 3 bases, with 8 bases between them. The germline V gene encodes CDR1 SGHVS and CDR2 FQNEAQ. The CDR3 DNA reads as TGTGCCAGCAGCTTAGGGGGGTTAACAGATACGCAGTATTTT. This gives the protein CASSLGGLTDTQYF.

The CDR3 here is CASSDPGLGPYEQYF. As DNA, the CDR3 is TGTGCCAGCAGTGATCCGGGACTAGGTCCCTACGAGCAGTACTTC. J is TRBJ2-7 and V is TRBV2; 8 nucleotides match TRBD2. The germline gives CDR1 SNHLY, CDR2 FYNNEI. With 3 bases clipped from V and 2 bases from J, the junction kept 6 bases outside the gene matches. The CDR3 contains 15 residues. Complete variable domain (other parts from reference TRBV2 and TRBJ2-7): EPEVTQTPSHQVTQMGQEVILRCVPISNHLYFYWYRQILGQKVEFLVSFYNNEISEKSEIFDDQFSVERPDGSNFTLKIRSTKLEDSAMYFCASSDPGLGPYEQYFGPGTRLTVT.

The sample holds one count of this clone. V usage is TRBV4-3 and J usage is TRBJ2-2; the match to TRBD2 covers 11 bases. The CDR3 is 17 amino acids. With V trimmed by 0 bases and J by 5 bases, 5 bases remained unmatched. Germline CDR1 LGHNA, CDR2 YSLEER. DNA of the CDR3: TGCGCCAGCAGCCAAGATAGGCTAGCGGGAGGAACCGGGGAGCTGTTTTTT. Its translation: CASSQDRLAGGTGELFF.

The CDR3: CASSSPIVDEQYF. The CDR3, as DNA: TGTGCCAGCAGCTCCCCGATCGTCGACGAGCAGTACTTC. V and J are TRBV7-9 and TRBJ2-7, with D hard to call. V was trimmed by 4 bases and J by 5 bases, leaving 12 bases between them. Germline V gene data show CDR1 as SEHNR and CDR2 as FQNEAQ (reference sequence). CDR3 length equals 13 residues.